This T cell receptor (beta chain) was found in a study of graft-versus-host responses after intestinal transplantation. Sequencing was performed with immunoSEQ multiplex PCR; in TCRdb, only in-frame clones are kept and a portion is missing. The data show around 26,000 clones, more than 75% seen once. The germline V gene has CDR1 GTSNPN and CDR2 SVGIG (reference sequence). This CDR3 contains 12 residues. V lost 2 bases and J lost 1, with 6 bases in between. On this clone itself: Its antigen is not identified.

This sequence was found in a human donor who was the organ donor for an intestinal transplant. V usage is TRBV30 and J usage is TRBJ2-7; D is undetermined. The sequencing here drew on unstimulated CD8+ T cells sorted from spleen or lymph node cells, taken before transplant. CDR3 in DNA: TGTGCCTGGAGTTGGGGATCCTACGAGCAGTACTTC. Translation gives CAWSWGSYEQYF.